This passage covers 13 T cell receptor beta chains from one sample sequenced in a study of vaccination and CD4 T cells after COVID-19. Their recognized antigens are unknown. Cultured CD4+ T-cell DNA underwent Oncomine TCR Beta short-read sequencing. TCRdb independently ran MiXCR on the PCR reads; one entry per CDR3 protein. The sample holds about 18,000 distinct CDR3 sequences, roughly 50% seen once. Sample treatment: roughly 10-day PBMC culture with coronavirus spike peptide pools or control peptides (ViraFEST assay). The material sequenced was CD4+ T cells from blood, cultured in vitro, taken before SARS-CoV-2 vaccination. These receptors were collected from a human donor who had recovered from COVID-19.

This chain uses TRBV6-1 with TRBJ1-5; D is uncertain. CDR3 length: 13 residues. CDR1 is MNHNS and CDR2 is SASEGT in the germline V gene. V was clipped by 6 bases and J by 4 bases, with 10 bases between them. CDR3 coding DNA: TGTGCCAGCAGGGTTAATGGGAATCAGCCCCAGCATTTT. Amino acids: CASRVNGNQPQHF.

In DNA form, the CDR3 reads TGTGCCAGTAGTAGCCCCGGAGGGGCGGGAGCGTCAAATGAGCAGTTCTTC. This gives the protein CASSSPGGAGASNEQFF. The chain links TRBV19 to TRBJ2-1; 7 nucleotides match TRBD2. The CDR3 spans 17 residues. Germline CDR1 LNHDA, CDR2 SQIVND (reference sequence). The trim removed 4 bases at V and 7 bases at J, leaving 16 bases unmatched.

This sequence joins TRBV24-1 and TRBJ2-7, with D unclear. CDR1 KGHDR and CDR2 SFDVKD come from the germline V gene. The CDR3 loop spans 13 amino acids. V was trimmed by 3 bases and J by 1 base, leaving 6 bases between them. The CDR3 region is CATSDGPSYEQYF. The CDR3 DNA follows: TGTGCCACCAGTGATGGGCCTTCCTACGAGCAGTACTTC.

J is TRBJ1-2 and V is TRBV24-1; D is uncertain. Trimming removed 3 bases from V and 7 bases from J, with 17 bases in between. Germline V CDR1 and CDR2: KGHDR, SFDVKD. The CDR3 is made up of 15 amino acids. The chain's CDR3 is CATSDPRTDRPGYTF. The DNA for the CDR3 is TGTGCCACCAGTGATCCCAGGACGGACCGCCCTGGCTACACCTTC.

This sequence joins TRBV28 and TRBJ2-1; TRBD2 matches at 7 bases. The CDR3 covers 16 residues. Losses at the gene ends were 4 bases for V and 7 bases for J; bases not matched to a gene: 13. Germline values: CDR1 MDHEN, CDR2 SYDVKM. This CDR3 is CASSWERDRPPNEQFF. CDR3 sequence (DNA): TGTGCCAGCAGTTGGGAGCGGGATCGGCCACCAAATGAGCAGTTCTTC.

The chain is built from TRBV7-9 and TRBJ2-1; TRBD1 matches at 7 bases. The length of the CDR3 is 14 residues. Germline V gene sequence: CDR1 SEHNR, CDR2 FQNEAQ (reference sequence). V was clipped by 1 base and J by 5 bases; unmatched bases: 2. Here the CDR3 reads CASSLVTGDNEQFF. The CDR3 DNA sequence: TGTGCCAGCAGCTTAGTTACAGGGGACAATGAGCAGTTCTTC.

The sample holds a few counts of this clonotype. The chain carries TRBV6-5 and TRBJ2-5; 13 positions match TRBD2. The ends lost 2 bases at V and 1 base at J; junction bases unmatched: 1. CDR3 size: 16 residues. Germline V gene lookup returns CDR1 MNHEY and CDR2 SVGAGI. CDR3 sequence: CASSYRLAGGQETQYF. In DNA, the CDR3 is TGTGCCAGCAGTTACCGACTAGCGGGAGGCCAAGAGACCCAGTACTTC.

This rearrangement joins TRBV2 to TRBJ1-2, with D unclear. The CDR3 covers 14 residues. V was shortened by 4 bases and J by 8 bases, with 17 bases between the two germline ends. Germline V gene data show CDR1 as SNHLY and CDR2 as FYNNEI. The CDR3 nucleotides read TGTGCCAGCAGTGGGGTGTATATTGTGTCCGGCTACACCTTC. Protein: CASSGVYIVSGYTF.

The chain links TRBV6-2 or TRBV6-3 to TRBJ2-6; TRBD1 matches 9 bases. V was clipped by 6 bases and J by 0 bases; unmatched bases: 3. CDR1 and CDR2 from the germline V gene are MNHEY and SVGEGT. This CDR3 has 16 residues. The DNA for the CDR3 is TGTGCCAGCAGAGGGACAGGGACCTCTGGGGCCAACGTCCTGACTTTC. Amino acid sequence: CASRGTGTSGANVLTF.

The chain has TRBV6-1 and TRBJ1-1, with unresolved D. Between the trimmed V and J ends, which lost 9 bases and 1 base, there was a span of 12 bases. In germline, CDR1 is MNHNS, CDR2 SASEGT. This CDR3 spans 13 amino acids. CDR3 in amino acids: CASRKRENTEAFF. The CDR3 region has the DNA TGTGCCAGTAGAAAAAGAGAGAACACTGAAGCTTTCTTT.

This chain joins TRBV5-1 and TRBJ2-3; no firm D call. Trimming shortened V by 0 bases and J by 1 base, and 3 bases separated the two germline ends. The CDR3 is 13 residues long. From germline, CDR1 is SGHRS and CDR2 YFSETQ. The CDR3 DNA reads as TGCGCCAGCAGCTTGGGCGGCACAGATACGCAGTATTTT. Protein product: CASSLGGTDTQYF. Filled out from reference TRBV5-1 and TRBJ2-3, the complete variable domain reads KAGVTQTPRYLIKTRGQQVTLSCSPISGHRSVSWYQQTPGQGLQFLFEYFSETQRNKGNFPGRFSGRQFSNSRSEMNVSTLELGDSALYLCASSLGGTDTQYFGPGTRLTVL.

This clonotype was seen a single time. One end of the junction varies from germline; a read error may be responsible. This chain uses TRBV5-5 with TRBJ1-2; D gene uncertain. Germline-derived CDR1 and CDR2 are SGHKS and YYEKEE (reference sequence). CDR3 length: 14 residues. CDR3 coding DNA: TGCGCCAGCAGCCCGGATTCTACTAACTATGGCTACACCTTC. Amino acid sequence: CASSPDSTNYGYTF.

V usage is TRBV11-2 and J usage is TRBJ1-2; D gene ambiguous. The V end was cut by 1 base, the J end by 8 bases, with 14 bases between. The CDR3 has 14 amino acids. Looked up from germline, CDR1 is SGHAT and CDR2 is FQNNGV. For the CDR3, the DNA is TGTGCCAGCAGCTTAGCCCTGAAGGTGCGGGGCTACACCTTC. This codes for CASSLALKVRGYTF.